This T cell receptor beta chain was identified during a study of blood T cell repertoires in COVID-19. The wider study: Whether acute or convalescent, the COVID-19 samples came from the United States, Italy and Spain. Nucleic acid was either cDNA or gDNA, and it came from T cells, B-cell-depleted T cells, or PBMCs.

In the original analysis: It was from reference gene primer amplification that nucleated cell counts were estimated. TCRdb keeps only in-frame clones here, not all; method: immunoSEQ multiplex PCR. For V, J and clone size, that table is used; D and trimming come from the DNA. The sample consists of roughly 200,000 clones, about 84% of them appearing once. This CDR3 comprises 15 residues. Between the trimmed V and J ends, which lost 6 bases and 4 bases, there was a span of 15 bases. Germline V gene sequence: CDR1 SGHTA, CDR2 FQGTGA. The sequencing sample was made of peripheral blood. This TCR was recovered from a person aged 70 to 79 with COVID-19, enrolled during active disease. The chain combines TRBV7-3 with TRBJ2-2; TRBD1 is a possible D gene (6 bases). The CDR3 coding sequence is TGTGCCAGCAGGGTCCCAGGGGACGGCACCGGGGAGCTGTTTTTT. This codes for CASRVPGDGTGELFF.